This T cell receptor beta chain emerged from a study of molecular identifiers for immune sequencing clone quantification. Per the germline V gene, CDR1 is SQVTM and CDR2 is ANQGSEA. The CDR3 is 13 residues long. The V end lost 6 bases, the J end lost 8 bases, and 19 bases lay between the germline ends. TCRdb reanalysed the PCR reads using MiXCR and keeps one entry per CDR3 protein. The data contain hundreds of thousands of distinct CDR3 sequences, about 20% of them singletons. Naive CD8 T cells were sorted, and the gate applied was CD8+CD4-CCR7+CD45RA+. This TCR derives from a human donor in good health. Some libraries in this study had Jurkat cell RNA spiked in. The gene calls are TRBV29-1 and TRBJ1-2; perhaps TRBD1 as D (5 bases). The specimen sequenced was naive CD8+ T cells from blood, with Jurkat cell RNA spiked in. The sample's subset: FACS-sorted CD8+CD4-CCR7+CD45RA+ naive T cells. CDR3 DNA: TGCAGCGTGAGACCGGGACTGAGGGGAGGCTACACCTTC. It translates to CSVRPGLRGGYTF.